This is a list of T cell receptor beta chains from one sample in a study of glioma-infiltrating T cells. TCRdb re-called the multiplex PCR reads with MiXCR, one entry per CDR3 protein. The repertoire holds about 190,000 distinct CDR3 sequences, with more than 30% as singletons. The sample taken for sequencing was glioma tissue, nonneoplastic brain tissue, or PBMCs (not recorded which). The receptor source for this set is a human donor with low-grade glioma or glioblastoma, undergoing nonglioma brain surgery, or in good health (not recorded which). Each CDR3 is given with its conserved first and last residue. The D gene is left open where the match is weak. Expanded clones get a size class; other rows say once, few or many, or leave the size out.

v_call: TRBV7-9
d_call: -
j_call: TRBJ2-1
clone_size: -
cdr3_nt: TGTGTTAGCAGCTTACTAGCTGGGGACAATGAGCAGTTCTTC
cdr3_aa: CVSSLLAGDNEQFF

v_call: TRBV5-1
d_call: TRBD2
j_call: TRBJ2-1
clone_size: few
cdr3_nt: TGCGCCAGCAGCTCTAGCGGGCTTTACAATGAGCAGTTCTTC
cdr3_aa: CASSSSGLYNEQFF

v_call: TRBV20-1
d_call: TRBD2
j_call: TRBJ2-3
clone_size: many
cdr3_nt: TGCAGTGCTAGTCGGGAGGGCAGCGCAGATACGCAGTATTTT
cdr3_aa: CSASREGSADTQYF

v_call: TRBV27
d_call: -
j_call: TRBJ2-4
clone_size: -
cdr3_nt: TGTGCCAGTAGTACAGGGTATCTAGCCAAAAACATTCAGTACTTC
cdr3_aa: CASSTGYLAKNIQYF

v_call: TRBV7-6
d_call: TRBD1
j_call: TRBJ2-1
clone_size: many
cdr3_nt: TGTGCCAGCAGCTCTACAGGGGGATCCTACAATGAGCAGTTCTTC
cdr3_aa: CASSSTGGSYNEQFF

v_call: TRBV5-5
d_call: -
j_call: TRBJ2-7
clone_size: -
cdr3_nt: TGTGCCAGCAGCTTGACAGGGAACCTCTACGAGCAGTACTTC
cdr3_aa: CASSLTGNLYEQYF

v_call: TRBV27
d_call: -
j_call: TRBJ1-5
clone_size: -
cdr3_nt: TGTGCCATCAGTGGTTTGCCGACGGGAAATCAGCCCCAGCATTTT
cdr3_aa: CAISGLPTGNQPQHF

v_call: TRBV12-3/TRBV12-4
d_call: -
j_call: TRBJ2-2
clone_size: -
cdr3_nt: TGTGCCAGCAGCCCAAACGGAATCCCCAACACCGGGGAGCTGTTTTTT
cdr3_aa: CASSPNGIPNTGELFF

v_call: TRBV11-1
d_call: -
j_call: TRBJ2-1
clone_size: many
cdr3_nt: TGTGCCAGCAGCCGTCTGGTGGGGGAGCAGTTCTTC
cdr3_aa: CASSRLVGEQFF

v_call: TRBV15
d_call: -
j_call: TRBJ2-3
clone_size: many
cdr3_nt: TGTGCCACCAGCAGAGATCCGGCAGATACGCAGTATTTT
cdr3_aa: CATSRDPADTQYF

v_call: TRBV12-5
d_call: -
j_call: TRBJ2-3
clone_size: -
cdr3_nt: TGTGCTAGTGGTTTTCGGGCCACCCGGGATACGCAGTATTTT
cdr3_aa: CASGFRATRDTQYF

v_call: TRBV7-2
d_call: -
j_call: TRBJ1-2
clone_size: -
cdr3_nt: TGTGCCAGCAGCCCCTCCAGGGAGGGCTATGGCTACACCTTC
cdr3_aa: CASSPSREGYGYTF

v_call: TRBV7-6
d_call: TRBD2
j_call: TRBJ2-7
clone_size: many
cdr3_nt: TGTGCCAGCAGCTTAGGATCAGCGGGAACCTACGAGCAGTACTTC
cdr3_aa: CASSLGSAGTYEQYF

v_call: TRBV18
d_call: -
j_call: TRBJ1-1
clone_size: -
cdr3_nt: TGTGCCAGCTCACCTGAGACTGAAGCTTTCTTT
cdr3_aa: CASSPETEAFF

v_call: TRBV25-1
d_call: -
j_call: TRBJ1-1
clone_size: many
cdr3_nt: TGTGCCAGCAAGGAGAACACTGAAGCTTTCTTT
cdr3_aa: CASKENTEAFF

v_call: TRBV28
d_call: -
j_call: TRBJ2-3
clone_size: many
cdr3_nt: TGTGCCAGCAGTTTGGTCCAGGGGACAGATACGCAGTATTTT
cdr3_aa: CASSLVQGTDTQYF

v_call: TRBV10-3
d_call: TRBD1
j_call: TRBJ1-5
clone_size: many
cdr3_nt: TGTGCCTCTCAAACAGGGGGCATTGATCAGCCCCAGCATTTT
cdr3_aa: CASQTGGIDQPQHF

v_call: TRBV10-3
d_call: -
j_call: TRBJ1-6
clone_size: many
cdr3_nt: TGTGCCATCAGTGAGCAGGGGCTTCAGAGCTCCTATAATTCACCCCTCCACTTT
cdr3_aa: CAISEQGLQSSYNSPLHF

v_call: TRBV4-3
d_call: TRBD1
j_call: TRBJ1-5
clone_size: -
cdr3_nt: TGCGCCAGCAGCTTGGGGGGCAGGGGGGAAACCCAGCATTTT
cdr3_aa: CASSLGGRGETQHF

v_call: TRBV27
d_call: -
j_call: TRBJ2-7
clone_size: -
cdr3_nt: TGTGCCAGCAGTCCATCGTCAAGTACCTACGAGCAGTACTTC
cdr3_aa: CASSPSSSTYEQYF

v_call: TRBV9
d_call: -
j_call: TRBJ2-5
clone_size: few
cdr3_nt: TGTGCCAGCAGCGTAGAGGGCAGCCCCTCGGCGACCCAGTACTTC
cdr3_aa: CASSVEGSPSATQYF

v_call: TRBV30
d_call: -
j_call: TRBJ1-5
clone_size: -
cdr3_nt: TGTGCCTGGACAGGGGACTCCAATCAGCCCCAGCATTTT
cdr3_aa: CAWTGDSNQPQHF

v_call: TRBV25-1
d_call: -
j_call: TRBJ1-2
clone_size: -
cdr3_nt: TGTTCCAGCAGTTCATTTTTGACTTTGAAGGGCTACACCTTC
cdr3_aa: CSSSSFLTLKGYTF

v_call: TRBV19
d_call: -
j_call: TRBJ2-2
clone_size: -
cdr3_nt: TGTGCCAGTACGATAGGCTCCGGGGAGCTGTTTTTT
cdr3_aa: CASTIGSGELFF

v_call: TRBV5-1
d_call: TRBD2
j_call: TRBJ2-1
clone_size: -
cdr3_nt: TGCGCCAGCATCCCCCGACTAGCGGGAGTCGGGAATGAGCAGTTCTTC
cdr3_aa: CASIPRLAGVGNEQFF

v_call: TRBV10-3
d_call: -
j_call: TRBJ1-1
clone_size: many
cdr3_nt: TGTGCCATCAGTGATTTGAGGTCCACTGAAGCTTTCTTT
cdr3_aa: CAISDLRSTEAFF

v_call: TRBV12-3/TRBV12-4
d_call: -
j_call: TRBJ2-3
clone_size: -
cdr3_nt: TGTGCCACCGAGACACTGCTAGACACAGATACGCAGTATTTT
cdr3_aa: CATETLLDTDTQYF

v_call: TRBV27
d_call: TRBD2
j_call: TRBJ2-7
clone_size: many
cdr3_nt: TGTGCCAGCAGTTTACGGTCTAGCGGGAGTGCCTCCCACGAGCAGTACTTC
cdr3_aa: CASSLRSSGSASHEQYF

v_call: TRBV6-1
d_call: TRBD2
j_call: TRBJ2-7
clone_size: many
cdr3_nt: TGTGCCAGCAGTCCAAGGGGTAGCGGGAGGGCCGCCTACGAGCAGTACTTC
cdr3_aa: CASSPRGSGRAAYEQYF

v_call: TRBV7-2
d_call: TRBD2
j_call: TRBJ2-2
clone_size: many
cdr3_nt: TGTGCCAGCAGCTTAGGCATAGCGGGGGGGACCGGGGAGCTGTTTTTT
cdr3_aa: CASSLGIAGGTGELFF

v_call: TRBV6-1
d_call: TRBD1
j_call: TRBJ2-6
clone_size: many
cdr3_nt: TGTGCCAGCAGTCGGACAGGGTCGACGGTCGGGGCCAACGTCCTGACTTTC
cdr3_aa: CASSRTGSTVGANVLTF

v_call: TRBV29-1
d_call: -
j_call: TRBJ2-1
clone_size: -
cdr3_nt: TGCAGCGTACTGCAGGGGCCCCAGTTCTTC
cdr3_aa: CSVLQGPQFF

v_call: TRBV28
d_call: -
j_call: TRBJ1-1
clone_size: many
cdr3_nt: TGTGCCAGCAGGGGAGGCGTAAACACTGAAGCTTTCTTT
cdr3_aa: CASRGGVNTEAFF

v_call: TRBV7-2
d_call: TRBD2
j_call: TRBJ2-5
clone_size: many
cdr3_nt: TGTGCCAGCAGCTTAACGGGAGGTCGGGAGACCCAGTACTTC
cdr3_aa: CASSLTGGRETQYF

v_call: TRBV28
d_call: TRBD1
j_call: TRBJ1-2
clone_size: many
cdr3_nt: TGTGCCAGCAGTCTACCGGGACAGGGGCTGGGGGGCTACACCTTC
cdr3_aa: CASSLPGQGLGGYTF

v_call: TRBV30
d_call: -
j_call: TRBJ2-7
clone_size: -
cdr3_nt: TGTGCCTGGAGTGTTCCCGCGAATGTTAGGGCCGAGCAGTACTTC
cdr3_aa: CAWSVPANVRAEQYF

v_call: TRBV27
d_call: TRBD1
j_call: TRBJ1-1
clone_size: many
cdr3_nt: TGTGCCAGCAGTTTGAGGACAGGCATGAACACTGAAGCTTTCTTT
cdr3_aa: CASSLRTGMNTEAFF

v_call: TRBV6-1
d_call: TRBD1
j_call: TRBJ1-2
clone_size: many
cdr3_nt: TGTGCCAGCCGGCGGGACAGCCTCTATGGCTACACCTTC
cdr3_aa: CASRRDSLYGYTF

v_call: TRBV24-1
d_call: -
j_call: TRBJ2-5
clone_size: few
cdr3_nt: TGTGCCACCAGTGACTCCGGATTGGCGGCAGCCGGGGGCCAGTACTTC
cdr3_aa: CATSDSGLAAAGGQYF

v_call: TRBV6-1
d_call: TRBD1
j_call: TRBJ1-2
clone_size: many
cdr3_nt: TGTGCCAGCAGTCGCGACAGGGCCTACCGAATTAACTATGGCTACACCTTC
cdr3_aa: CASSRDRAYRINYGYTF

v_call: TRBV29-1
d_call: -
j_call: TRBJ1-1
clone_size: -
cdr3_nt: TGCAGCATTGAAGGATTGAACACTGAAGCTTTCTTT
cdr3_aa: CSIEGLNTEAFF

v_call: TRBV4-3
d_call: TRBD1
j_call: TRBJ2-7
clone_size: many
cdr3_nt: TGCGCCAGCAGCATTTGGACAGGGGGCGCCTCCTACGAGCAGTACTTC
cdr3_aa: CASSIWTGGASYEQYF

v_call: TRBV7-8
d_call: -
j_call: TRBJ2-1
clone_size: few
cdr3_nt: TGTGCCAGCAGCTTCGATGGGATCTCCTACAATGAGCAGTTCTTC
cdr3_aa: CASSFDGISYNEQFF

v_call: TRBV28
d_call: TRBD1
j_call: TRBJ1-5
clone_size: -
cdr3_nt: TGTGCCAGCAGCTCCGAAGGGACAGGTTATCAGCCCCAGCATTTT
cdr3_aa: CASSSEGTGYQPQHF

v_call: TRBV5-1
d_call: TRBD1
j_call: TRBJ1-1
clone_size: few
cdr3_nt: TGCGCCAGCAGCCCAGTCTCGACAGGGAAGGCTGAAGCTTTCTTT
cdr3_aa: CASSPVSTGKAEAFF

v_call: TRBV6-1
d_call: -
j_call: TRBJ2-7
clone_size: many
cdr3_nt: TGTGCCAGCAGTTTAGGGTACACCTACGAGCAGTACTTC
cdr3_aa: CASSLGYTYEQYF

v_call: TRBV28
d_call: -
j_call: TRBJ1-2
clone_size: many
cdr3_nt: TGTGCCAGCAGTTCCAGCGCCACAGGATCCCAGGCGAGAGGCTACACCTTC
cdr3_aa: CASSSSATGSQARGYTF

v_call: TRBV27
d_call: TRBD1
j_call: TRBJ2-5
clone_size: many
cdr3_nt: TGTGCCAGCAGACTGGACAGGGGGGAGACCCAGTACTTC
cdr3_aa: CASRLDRGETQYF

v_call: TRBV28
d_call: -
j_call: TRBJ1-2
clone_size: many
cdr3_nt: TGTGCCAGCAGTTTCCCCGACAGATTCTATGGCTACACCTTC
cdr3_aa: CASSFPDRFYGYTF

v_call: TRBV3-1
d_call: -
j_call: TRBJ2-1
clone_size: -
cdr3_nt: TGTGCCAGCAGCCAGACAGGAGCAGCCGGCAATGAGCAGTTCTTC
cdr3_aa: CASSQTGAAGNEQFF

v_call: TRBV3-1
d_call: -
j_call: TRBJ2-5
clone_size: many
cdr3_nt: TGTGCCAGCAGCCAAGAGGTTAAGGGGCTAGAGACCCAGTACTTC
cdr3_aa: CASSQEVKGLETQYF

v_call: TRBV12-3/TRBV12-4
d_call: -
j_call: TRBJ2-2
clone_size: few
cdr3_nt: TGTGCCAGCAATCTAAGACGCAGCCGTTTCGGCACCGGGGAGCTGTTTTTT
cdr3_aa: CASNLRRSRFGTGELFF

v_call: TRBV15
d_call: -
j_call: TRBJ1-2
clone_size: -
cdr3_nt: TGTGACACCAGTCCCGGGGCGGGGATAGTGAGGAGTGGATACACCTTC
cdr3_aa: CDTSPGAGIVRSGYTF

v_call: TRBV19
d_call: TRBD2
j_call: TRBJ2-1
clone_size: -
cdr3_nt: TGTGCCAGTAGTATAGTTTACAGCGGGAACCGTTACAATGAGCAGTTCTTC
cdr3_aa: CASSIVYSGNRYNEQFF

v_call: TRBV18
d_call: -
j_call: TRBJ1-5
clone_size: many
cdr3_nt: TGTGCCAGCTCCCCAGACAGGATTCAGCCCCAGCATTTT
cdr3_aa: CASSPDRIQPQHF

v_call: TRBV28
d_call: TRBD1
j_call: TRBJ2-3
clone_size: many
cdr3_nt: TGTGCCAGCAGTTTTGCAGGGGGCTTAAATACGCAGTATTTT
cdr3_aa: CASSFAGGLNTQYF